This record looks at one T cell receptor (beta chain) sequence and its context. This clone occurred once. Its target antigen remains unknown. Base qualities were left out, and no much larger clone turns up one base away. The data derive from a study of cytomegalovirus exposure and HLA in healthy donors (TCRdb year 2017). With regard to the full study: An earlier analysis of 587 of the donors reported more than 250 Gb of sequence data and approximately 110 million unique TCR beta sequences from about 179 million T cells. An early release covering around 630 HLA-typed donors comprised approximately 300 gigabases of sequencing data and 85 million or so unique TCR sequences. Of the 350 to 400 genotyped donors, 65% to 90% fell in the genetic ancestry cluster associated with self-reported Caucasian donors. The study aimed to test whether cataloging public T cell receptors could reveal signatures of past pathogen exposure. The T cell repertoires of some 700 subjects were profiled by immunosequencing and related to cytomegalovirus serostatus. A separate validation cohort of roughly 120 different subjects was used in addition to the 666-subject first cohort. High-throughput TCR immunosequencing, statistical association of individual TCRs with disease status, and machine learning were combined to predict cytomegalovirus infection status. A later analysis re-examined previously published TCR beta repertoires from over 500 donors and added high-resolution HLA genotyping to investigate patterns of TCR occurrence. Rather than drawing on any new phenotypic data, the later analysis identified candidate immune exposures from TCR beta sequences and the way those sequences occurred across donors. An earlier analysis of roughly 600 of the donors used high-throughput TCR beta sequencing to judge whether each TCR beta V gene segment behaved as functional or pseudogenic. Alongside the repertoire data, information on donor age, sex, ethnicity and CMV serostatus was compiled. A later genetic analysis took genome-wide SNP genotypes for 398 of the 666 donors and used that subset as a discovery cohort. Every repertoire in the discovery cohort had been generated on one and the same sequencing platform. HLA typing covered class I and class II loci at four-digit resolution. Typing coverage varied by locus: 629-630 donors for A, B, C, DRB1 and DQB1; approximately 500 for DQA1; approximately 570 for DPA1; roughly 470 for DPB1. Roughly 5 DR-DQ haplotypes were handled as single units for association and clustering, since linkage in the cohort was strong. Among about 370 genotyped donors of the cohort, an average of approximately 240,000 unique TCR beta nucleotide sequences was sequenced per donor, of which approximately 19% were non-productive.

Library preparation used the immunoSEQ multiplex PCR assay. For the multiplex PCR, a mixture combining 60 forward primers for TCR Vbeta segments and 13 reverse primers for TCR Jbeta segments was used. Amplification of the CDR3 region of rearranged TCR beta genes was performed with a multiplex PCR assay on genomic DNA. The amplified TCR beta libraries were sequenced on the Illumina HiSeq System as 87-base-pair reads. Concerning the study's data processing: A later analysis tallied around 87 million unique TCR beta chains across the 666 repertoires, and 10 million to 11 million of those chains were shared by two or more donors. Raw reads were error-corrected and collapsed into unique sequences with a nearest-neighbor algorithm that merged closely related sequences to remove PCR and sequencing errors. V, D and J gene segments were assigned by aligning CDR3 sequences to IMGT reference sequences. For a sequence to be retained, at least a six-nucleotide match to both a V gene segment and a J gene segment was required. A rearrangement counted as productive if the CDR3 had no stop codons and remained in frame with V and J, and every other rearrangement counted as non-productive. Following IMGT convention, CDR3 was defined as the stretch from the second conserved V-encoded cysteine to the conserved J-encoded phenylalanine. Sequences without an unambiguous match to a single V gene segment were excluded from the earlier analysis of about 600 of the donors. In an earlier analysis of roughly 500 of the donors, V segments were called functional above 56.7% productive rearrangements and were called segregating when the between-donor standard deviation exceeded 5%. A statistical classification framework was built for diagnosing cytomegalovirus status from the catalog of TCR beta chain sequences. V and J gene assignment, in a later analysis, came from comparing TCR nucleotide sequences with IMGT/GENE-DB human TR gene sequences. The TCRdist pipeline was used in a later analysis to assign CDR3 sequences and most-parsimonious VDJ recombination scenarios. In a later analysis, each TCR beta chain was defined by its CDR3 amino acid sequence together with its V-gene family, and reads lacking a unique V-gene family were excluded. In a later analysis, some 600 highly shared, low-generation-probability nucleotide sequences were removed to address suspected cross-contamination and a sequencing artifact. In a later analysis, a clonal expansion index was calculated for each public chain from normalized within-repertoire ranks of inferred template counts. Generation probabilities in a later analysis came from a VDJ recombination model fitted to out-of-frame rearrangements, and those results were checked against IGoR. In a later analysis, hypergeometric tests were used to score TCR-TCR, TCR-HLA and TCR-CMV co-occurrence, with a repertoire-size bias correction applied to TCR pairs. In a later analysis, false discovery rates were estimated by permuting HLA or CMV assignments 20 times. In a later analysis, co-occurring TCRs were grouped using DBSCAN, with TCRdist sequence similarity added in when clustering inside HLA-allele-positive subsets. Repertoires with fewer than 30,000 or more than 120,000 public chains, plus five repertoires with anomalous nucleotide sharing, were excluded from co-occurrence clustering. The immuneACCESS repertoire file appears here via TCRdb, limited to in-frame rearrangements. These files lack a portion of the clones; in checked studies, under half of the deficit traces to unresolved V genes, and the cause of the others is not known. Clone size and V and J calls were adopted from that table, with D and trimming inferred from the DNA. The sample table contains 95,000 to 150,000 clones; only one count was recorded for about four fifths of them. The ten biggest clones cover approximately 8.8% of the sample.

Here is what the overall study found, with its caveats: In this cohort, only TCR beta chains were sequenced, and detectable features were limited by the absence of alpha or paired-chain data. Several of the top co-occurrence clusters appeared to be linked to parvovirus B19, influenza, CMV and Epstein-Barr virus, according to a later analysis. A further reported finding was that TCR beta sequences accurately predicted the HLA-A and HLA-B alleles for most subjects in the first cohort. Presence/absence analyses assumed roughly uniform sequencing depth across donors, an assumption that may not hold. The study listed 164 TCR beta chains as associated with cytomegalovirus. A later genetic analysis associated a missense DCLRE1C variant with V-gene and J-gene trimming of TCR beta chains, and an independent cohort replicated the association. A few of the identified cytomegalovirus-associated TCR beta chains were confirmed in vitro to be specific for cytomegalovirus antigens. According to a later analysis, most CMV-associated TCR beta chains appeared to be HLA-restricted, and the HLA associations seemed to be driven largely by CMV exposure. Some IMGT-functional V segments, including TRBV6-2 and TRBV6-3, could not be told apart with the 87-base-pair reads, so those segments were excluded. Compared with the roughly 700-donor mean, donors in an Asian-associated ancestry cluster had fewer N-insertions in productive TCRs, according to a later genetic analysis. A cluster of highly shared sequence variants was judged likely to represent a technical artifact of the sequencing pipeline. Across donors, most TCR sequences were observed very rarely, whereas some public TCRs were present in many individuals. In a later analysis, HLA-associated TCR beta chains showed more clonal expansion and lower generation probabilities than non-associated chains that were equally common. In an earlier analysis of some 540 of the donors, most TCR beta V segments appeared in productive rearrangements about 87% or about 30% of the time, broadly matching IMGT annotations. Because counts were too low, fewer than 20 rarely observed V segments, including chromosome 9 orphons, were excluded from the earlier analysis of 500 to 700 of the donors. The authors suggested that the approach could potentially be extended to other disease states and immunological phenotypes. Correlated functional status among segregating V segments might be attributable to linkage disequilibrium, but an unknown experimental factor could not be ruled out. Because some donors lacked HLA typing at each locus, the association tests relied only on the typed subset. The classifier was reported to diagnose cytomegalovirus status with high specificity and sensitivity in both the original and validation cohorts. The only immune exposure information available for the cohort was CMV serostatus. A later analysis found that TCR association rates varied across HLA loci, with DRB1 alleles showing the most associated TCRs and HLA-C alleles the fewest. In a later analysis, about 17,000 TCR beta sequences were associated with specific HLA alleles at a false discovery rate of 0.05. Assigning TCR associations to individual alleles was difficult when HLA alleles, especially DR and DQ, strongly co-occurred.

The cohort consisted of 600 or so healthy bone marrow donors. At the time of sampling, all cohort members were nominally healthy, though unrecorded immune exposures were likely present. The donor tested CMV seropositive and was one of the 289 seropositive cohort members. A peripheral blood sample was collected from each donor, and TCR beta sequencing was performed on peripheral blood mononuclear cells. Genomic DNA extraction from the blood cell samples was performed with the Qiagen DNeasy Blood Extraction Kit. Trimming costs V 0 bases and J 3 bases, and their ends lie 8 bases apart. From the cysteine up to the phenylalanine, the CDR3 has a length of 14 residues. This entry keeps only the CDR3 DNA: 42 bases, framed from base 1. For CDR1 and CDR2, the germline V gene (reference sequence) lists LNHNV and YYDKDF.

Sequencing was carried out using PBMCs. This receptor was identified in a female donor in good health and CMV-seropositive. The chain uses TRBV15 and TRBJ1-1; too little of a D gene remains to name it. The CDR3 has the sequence CATSRENRYTEAFF. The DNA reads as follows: TGTGCCACCAGCAGAGAAAACAGATACACTGAAGCTTTCTTT.